This T cell receptor beta chain derives from a study of lymphopenia after photon versus proton radiotherapy. The V gene end was trimmed by 1 base and the J gene end by 7 bases; junction bases not matched to a gene: 16. From germline, CDR1 is SGDLS and CDR2 YYNGEE. This CDR3 spans 17 amino acids. About this clone: Its antigen is not identified.

The study, taken as a whole, reports: Better survival with proton therapy was suggested as possible, not demonstrated. Oligoclonal CD8+ Temra expansion after nadir drove photon patients' diversity drop. Larger post-nadir TCR diversity loss correlated inversely with survival in deceased patients. Relative stability marked proton patients; photon patients lost diversity and naive cells.

The protocol was immunoSEQ multiplex PCR, while the TCRdb copy is restricted to in-frame clones and leaves out a portion. The sample has approximately 30,000 clones, approximately 95% seen once. V and J are TRBV9 and TRBJ1-2; 7 positions match TRBD1. The clonotype originates from a woman in her fifties or sixties with cholangiocarcinoma. The sequencing here drew on peripheral blood, taken from a patient treated with photon-based radiotherapy. The DNA for the CDR3 is TGTGCCAGCAGCGTAAGTCTCGTGGAGGGGGCGAATAGTGGCTACACCTTC. It encodes CASSVSLVEGANSGYTF.